Listed here are 25 T cell receptor beta chains from one sample, sequenced in a study of CD8 T cells in Susac syndrome. The RNA input was roughly 0.45 to 1 ug, and it was reverse transcribed with random hexamers. TCRdb re-called the immunoSEQ multiplex PCR reads with MiXCR, one entry per CDR3 protein. Here the sample spans some 220,000 distinct CDR3 sequences, 95% being singletons. The sequencing input was CD4+ T cells from PBMCs. These receptors all stem from a human donor with multiple sclerosis.

This sequence joins TRBV20-1 and TRBJ1-2; 7 nucleotides line up with TRBD1. V lost 7 bases to trimming and J lost 7 bases; unmatched junction nucleotides: 6. Per the germline V gene, CDR1 is DFQATT and CDR2 is SNEGSKA (reference sequence). The CDR3 is 11 residues long. CDR3 DNA: TGCAGTGTTAAGAGGGGGCCTGGCTACACCTTC. It translates to CSVKRGPGYTF.

This chain uses TRBV7-9 with TRBJ2-7; TRBD2 matches 7 bases. There are 15 residues in the CDR3. Trimming removed 1 base from V and 3 bases from J; junction bases left unmatched: 6. Per germline, CDR1 SEHNR and CDR2 FQNEAQ (reference sequence). CDR3 DNA sequence: TGTGCCAGCAGCTTAGGGCTAGCGGAAATCTACGAGCAGTACTTC. Protein sequence: CASSLGLAEIYEQYF.

This chain connects TRBV7-8 to TRBJ1-5; maybe TRBD1 (5 bases). Germline V gene lookup returns CDR1 SGHVS and CDR2 FQNEAQ. This CDR3 has 14 amino acids. With 2 bases removed from V and 5 bases from J, the gap between germline ends came to 10 bases. For the CDR3, the DNA is TGTGCCAGCAGCTTAAGGCAGGGCCATCAGCCCCAGCATTTT. Protein sequence: CASSLRQGHQPQHF.

The chain uses TRBV29-1 and TRBJ2-5; D might be TRBD2 (6 bases). The V end lost 5 bases, the J end lost 9 bases, and 19 bases lay between the germline ends. This CDR3 contains 13 residues. CDR1 and CDR2 (germline): SQVTM, ANQGSEA. CDR3 sequence: CSVRGLGLPAQYF. CDR3 bases: TGCAGCGTTCGCGGCTTGGGACTCCCGGCCCAGTACTTC.

The chain couples TRBV12-3 or TRBV12-4 to TRBJ1-2; no reliable D call. V dropped 2 bases and J dropped 3 bases, with 19 bases sitting between them. The length of the CDR3 is 17 residues. The CDR3 region is CASSLLGGLPKHYGYTF. The DNA of the CDR3 is TGTGCCAGCAGTTTACTGGGTGGGCTGCCGAAGCACTATGGCTACACCTTC.

The rearrangement joins TRBV3-1 to TRBJ1-1; perhaps TRBD1 as D (6 bases). V dropped 4 bases and J dropped 11 bases, with 17 bases sitting between them. The CDR3 totals 13 residues. Germline-derived CDR1 and CDR2 are LGHDT and YNNKEL (reference sequence). CDR3 sequence: CASSRPTGMDAFF. As DNA, the CDR3 is TGTGCCAGCAGCCGACCCACAGGGATGGATGCTTTCTTT.

The V and J genes are TRBV9 and TRBJ2-1; TRBD2 agrees at 8 bases. This CDR3 comprises 13 residues. The trim removed 7 bases at V and 15 bases at J, leaving 15 bases unmatched. The V gene's germline CDR1 is SGDLS and CDR2 YYNGEE. Here the CDR3 DNA reads TGTGCCAGCTCTCCGACTACTAGCGGCACAGTGTTCTTC. Translating gives CASSPTTSGTVFF.

J is TRBJ2-3 and V is TRBV5-1; 9 positions agree with TRBD1. From germline, CDR1 is SGHRS and CDR2 YFSETQ. The CDR3 has 15 amino acids. V was pared by 2 bases and J by 2 bases, with 3 bases of the junction left unmatched. Here the CDR3 DNA reads TGCGCCAGCAGCTTACAGGGGGCTAACACAGATACGCAGTATTTT. Its translation is CASSLQGANTDTQYF.

V gene TRBV30 combines with J gene TRBJ2-3, with 9 nucleotides matching TRBD2. Trimming at V came to 4 bases and at J to 6 bases, leaving 17 bases not matched to a gene. CDR1 is GTSNPN, CDR2 SVGIG, per germline (reference sequence). This CDR3 has 17 residues. CDR3 in amino acids: CAWTKGVQRGVRDTQYF. In nucleotides, the CDR3 is TGTGCCTGGACTAAAGGGGTCCAGCGGGGGGTCCGCGATACGCAGTATTTT.

The chain uses TRBV28 and TRBJ2-3; D is unclear. Germline V CDR1 and CDR2: MDHEN, SYDVKM. CDR3 length: 16 residues. Trimming took off 5 bases at V and 4 bases at J, with 19 bases between the two ends. The CDR3 loop is CASSTRLRGGADTQYF. The CDR3 DNA sequence: TGTGCCAGCAGTACCAGACTGCGAGGCGGTGCAGATACGCAGTATTTT. Together with reference TRBV28 and TRBJ2-3, the CDR3 gives the full variable domain: DVKVTQSSRYLVKRTGEKVFLECVQDMDHENMFWYRQDPGLGLRLIYFSYDVKMKEKGDIPEGYSVSREKKERFSLILESASTNQTSMYLCASSTRLRGGADTQYFGPGTRLTVL.

This clonotype was detected once. The CDR3 DNA is TGTGCCAGCAGTTTAGCCCGCTTCCGTGGCAATGAGCAGTTCTTC. It encodes CASSLARFRGNEQFF. The chain combines TRBV28 with TRBJ2-1; no reliable D call. This CDR3 comprises 15 residues. V lost 2 bases and J 6 bases, leaving 14 bases between the germline ends. In germline, CDR1 is MDHEN, CDR2 SYDVKM.

Written as DNA, the CDR3 is TGTGCCAGCAGCGGCGGGACTAGCGGACTATACAATGAGCAGTTCTTC. Translated: CASSGGTSGLYNEQFF. The chain recombines TRBV4-2 with TRBJ2-1; 11 bases align to TRBD2. The CDR3 is 16 amino acids. The ends lost 5 bases at V and 4 bases at J; junction bases unmatched: 7. Germline V gene data show CDR1 as LGHNA and CDR2 as YNFKEQ.

The chain recombines TRBV20-1 with TRBJ2-3; D is ambiguous. With 0 bases removed from V and 6 bases from J, the gap between germline ends came to 16 bases. The CDR3 runs to 15 residues. Germline V gene sequence: CDR1 DFQATT, CDR2 SNEGSKA (reference sequence). CDR3 in amino acids: CSARDSRRKWDTQYF. DNA for the CDR3: TGCAGTGCTAGAGATAGCCGCCGAAAGTGGGATACGCAGTATTTT.

The chain couples TRBV6-1 to TRBJ2-1; TRBD1 matches at 8 bases. V trimming: 9 bases; J trimming: 5 bases; junction bases outside the gene matches: 9. This CDR3 spans 14 amino acids. CDR1 and CDR2 (germline): MNHNS, SASEGT. As DNA, the CDR3 is TGTGCCAGTAACGTCAGGGGGCTCAACAATGAGCAGTTCTTC. Amino acid sequence: CASNVRGLNNEQFF.

V and J are TRBV18 and TRBJ2-5; D is unclear. Germline V CDR1 and CDR2: KGHSH, LQKENI. The V and J ends lost 4 bases and 4 bases respectively, with 7 bases between them. The CDR3 is 12 residues long. CDR3 protein: CASSRELETQYF. CDR3 in DNA: TGTGCCAGCTCACGGGAACTAGAGACCCAGTACTTC.

This chain joins TRBV7-2 and TRBJ2-6; D gene ambiguous. In germline, CDR1 is SGHTA, CDR2 FQGNSA. V was clipped by 3 bases and J by 0 bases, with 18 bases between them. The CDR3 length is 19 residues. CDR3 sequence reads: CASSFASGRLNSGANVLTF. As DNA, the CDR3 is TGTGCCAGCAGCTTTGCCTCGGGCAGGTTGAACTCTGGGGCCAACGTCCTGACTTTC.

The rearrangement links TRBV7-8 to TRBJ1-5; 10 bases map to TRBD1. With 5 bases clipped from V and 3 bases from J, the junction kept 10 bases outside the gene matches. This CDR3 region has 17 residues. Germline V gene sequence: CDR1 SGHVS, CDR2 FQNEAQ. CDR3 sequence reads: CASSRLGTGALNQPQHF. The CDR3 DNA sequence: TGTGCCAGCAGCAGATTGGGGACAGGGGCGCTCAATCAGCCCCAGCATTTT. The whole variable domain, filled in from reference TRBV7-8 and TRBJ1-5, reads GAGVSQSPRYKVAKRGQDVALRCDPISGHVSLFWYQQALGQGPEFLTYFQNEAQLDKSGLPSDRFFAERPEGSVSTLKIQRTQQEDSAVYLCASSRLGTGALNQPQHFGDGTRLSIL.

The rearrangement links TRBV3-1 to TRBJ2-3; D remains unclear. V was trimmed by 0 bases and J by 0 bases, leaving 10 bases between them. Germline loops: CDR1 LGHDT, CDR2 YNNKEL (reference sequence). The CDR3 is 16 residues long. CDR3: CASSQDRTASTDTQYF. In nucleotides, the CDR3 is TGTGCCAGCAGCCAAGACCGTACCGCTAGCACAGATACGCAGTATTTT.

J is TRBJ1-1 and V is TRBV4-2, with a possible D match to TRBD1 (5 bases). With 4 bases removed from V and 6 bases from J, the gap between germline ends came to 15 bases. The CDR3 runs to 14 residues. Germline V gene sequence: CDR1 LGHNA, CDR2 YNFKEQ. CDR3 nucleotides: TGTGCCAGCAGCCGGGACGTCGCCCTCGCTGAAGCTTTCTTT. Protein: CASSRDVALAEAFF.

V is TRBV9 and J is TRBJ2-2, with 9 nucleotides matching TRBD2. The germline V gene has CDR1 SGDLS and CDR2 YYNGEE. The CDR3 consists of 16 residues. J was trimmed by 5 bases and V by 7 bases; bases with no gene match: 12. The CDR3 sequence is CASRAGGPRQTGELFF. As DNA, the CDR3 is TGTGCCAGCCGCGCGGGGGGGCCGAGGCAAACCGGGGAGCTGTTTTTT.

The chain couples TRBV6-1 to TRBJ2-3; 10 bases align to TRBD1. The germline V gene encodes CDR1 MNHNS and CDR2 SASEGT. The CDR3 sequence is 16 residues long. The V gene end was trimmed by 5 bases and the J gene end by 4 bases; junction bases not matched to a gene: 9. The chain's CDR3 is CASSPIDRGRADTQYF. The DNA for the CDR3 is TGTGCCAGCAGTCCCATTGACAGGGGGCGGGCAGATACGCAGTATTTT.

The V gene is TRBV19, the J gene TRBJ1-3, with unresolved D. Trimming left V 5 bases short and J 1 base short, with 6 bases between. The CDR3 covers 13 residues. CDR1 LNHDA and CDR2 SQIVND come from the germline V gene (reference sequence). As DNA, the CDR3 is TGTGCCAGTAGTTTTGCGTCTGGAAACACCATATATTTT. Translating gives CASSFASGNTIYF.

The V and J genes are TRBV20-1 and TRBJ2-7; D is ambiguous. The CDR3 is 12 residues long. Trimming left V 6 bases short and J 0 bases short, with 9 bases between. The germline gives CDR1 DFQATT, CDR2 SNEGSKA (reference sequence). CDR3 residues: CSATSDSYEQYF. The CDR3 DNA follows: TGCAGTGCGACCAGCGACTCCTACGAGCAGTACTTC.

The chain recombines TRBV29-1 with TRBJ1-1; D might be TRBD1 (5 bases). The CDR3 runs 12 residues. Germline assignment: CDR1 SQVTM and CDR2 ANQGSEA. Trimming pared 2 bases from V and 10 bases from J, leaving 14 bases between. The CDR3 DNA is TGCAGCGTTGAATATCATCCCGGGGGAGCTTTCTTT. Translating gives CSVEYHPGGAFF.

For the CDR3, the DNA is TGTGCCAGCAGTTTAAACGGGGTATCCTACGAGCAGTACTTC. This translates into CASSLNGVSYEQYF. The V call is TRBV27, the J call TRBJ2-7; possibly TRBD2 for D (5 bases). V lost 2 bases to trimming and J lost 1 base, with 9 bases between them. Germline V gene lookup returns CDR1 MNHEY and CDR2 SMNVEV (reference sequence). The CDR3 contains 14 residues.